These 21 T cell receptor beta chains were sequenced from one sample in a study of blood T cell repertoires in COVID-19. The protocol was immunoSEQ multiplex PCR, while the TCRdb copy is restricted to in-frame clones and leaves out a portion. The data show some 520,000 clones, roughly nine tenths seen once. The sequenced sample consisted of peripheral blood. The receptors were gathered from a man younger than 30 with COVID-19, enrolled during active disease.

The rearrangement uses TRBV7-9 and TRBJ1-2; a possible D gene is TRBD1 (5 bases). There are 15 residues in the CDR3. V lost 0 bases and J 4 bases, leaving 12 bases between the germline ends. Per germline, CDR1 SEHNR and CDR2 FQNEAQ (reference sequence). The CDR3 loop reads CASSLAAGRVYGYTF. DNA of the CDR3: TGTGCCAGCAGCTTAGCGGCGGGGCGCGTCTATGGCTACACCTTC.

The chain joins TRBV12-3 or TRBV12-4 to TRBJ1-5; D call uncertain. The CDR3 is 13 amino acids. Trimming removed 5 bases at V and 4 bases at J, with 9 bases between. In DNA, the CDR3 is TGTGCCAGCAGTAAGACGGGTAATCAGCCCCAGCATTTT. Translating it yields CASSKTGNQPQHF.

The chain is built from TRBV5-4 and TRBJ2-1; TRBD2 matches 12 bases. The CDR3 totals 16 residues. J lost 4 bases, V lost 4 bases, and 6 bases had no gene match. Germline CDR1 reads SGHNT; CDR2 reads YYREEE (reference sequence). The CDR3 region is CASSQLAGGLYNEQFF. CDR3 bases: TGTGCCAGCAGCCAACTAGCGGGGGGCCTATACAATGAGCAGTTCTTC.

This clone was seen just once. The rearrangement uses TRBV30 and TRBJ2-3; D is undetermined. V was cut by 3 bases and J by 2 bases, with 6 bases left in between. The length of the CDR3 is 12 residues. Looked up from germline, CDR1 is GTSNPN and CDR2 is SVGIG (reference sequence). The CDR3 DNA follows: TGTGCCTGGAGCCCCTTCACAGATACGCAGTATTTT. Translating gives CAWSPFTDTQYF.

This clone was detected a few times. The genes are TRBV19 and TRBJ2-7, with TRBD1 matching 8 bases. V shed 4 bases and J 3 bases; nucleotides not matched to a gene: 2. The germline CDR1 and CDR2 sequences are LNHDA and SQIVND (reference sequence). The CDR3 has 13 amino acids. DNA for the CDR3: TGTGCCAGTAGTAAGGGACAGGACTACGAGCAGTACTTC. Residues: CASSKGQDYEQYF. The full variable domain, in which reference TRBV19 and TRBJ2-7 provide the parts outside the CDR3, is DGGITQSPKYLFRKEGQNVTLSCEQNLNHDAMYWYRQDPGQGLRLIYYSQIVNDFQKGDIAEGYSVSREKKESFPLTVTSAQKNPTAFYLCASSKGQDYEQYFGPGTRLTVT.

The chain links TRBV5-1 to TRBJ2-3, with 9 nucleotides matching TRBD2. J was trimmed by 6 bases and V by 2 bases; bases with no gene match: 7. Germline lookup yields CDR1 SGHRS and CDR2 YFSETQ. The CDR3 runs 15 residues. The CDR3 protein is CASSFTSGPPDTQYF. CDR3 sequence (DNA): TGCGCCAGCAGCTTCACTAGCGGGCCTCCGGATACGCAGTATTTT.

The chain links TRBV19 to TRBJ2-7, with a possible D match to TRBD2 (5 bases). Germline V lookup: CDR1 LNHDA, CDR2 SQIVND (reference sequence). V dropped 4 bases and J dropped 2 bases, with 9 bases sitting between them. This CDR3 is 13 amino acids long. This chain's CDR3 is CASSSGLTYEQYF. CDR3 nucleotide sequence: TGTGCCAGTAGTAGCGGGCTTACCTACGAGCAGTACTTC.

CDR3 coding DNA: TGTGCCAGCAGCTTAGGGCGGGGGGGAGGAAAGACCCAGTACTTC. It is translated as CASSLGRGGGKTQYF. The rearrangement uses TRBV13 and TRBJ2-5, with 9 bases matching TRBD2. V lost 0 bases, J lost 6 bases, and 5 bases stayed unmatched. Germline lookup yields CDR1 PRHDT and CDR2 FYEKMQ (reference sequence). CDR3 length: 15 residues.

The chain employs TRBV28 and TRBJ2-5; the D is unclear. The CDR3 is made up of 11 amino acids. Germline CDR1 MDHEN, CDR2 SYDVKM. Trimming stripped 5 bases from V and 5 bases from J, with 6 bases between. The DNA of the CDR3 is TGTGCCAGCAGTCCAGGCGAGACCCAGTACTTC. Protein sequence: CASSPGETQYF.

CDR3 sequence (DNA): TGCGCCAGCAGCTTGAGCCTACAGGGAACCGGGGAGCTGTTTTTT. Protein: CASSLSLQGTGELFF. V and J are TRBV5-1 and TRBJ2-2, with a weak D call TRBD1 (6 bases). The CDR3 has 15 amino acids. Trimming took off 1 base at V and 5 bases at J, with 12 bases between the two ends. From germline, CDR1 is SGHRS and CDR2 YFSETQ.

With respect to this clone: This sample also contains other DNA sequences that code for the same CDR3. The V and J genes are TRBV5-1 and TRBJ2-3, with 13 bases that match TRBD2. This CDR3 contains 16 residues. V lost 4 bases and J lost 1; bases outside the gene matches: 3. Germline assignment: CDR1 SGHRS and CDR2 YFSETQ. The CDR3 DNA reads TGCGCCAGCAGCGCTGGACTAGCGGGAGGCACAGATACGCAGTATTTT. Amino acids: CASSAGLAGGTDTQYF.

The chain recombines TRBV19 with TRBJ2-3; D may be TRBD1 (5 bases). This CDR3 is 12 amino acids long. Trimming took off 4 bases at V and 4 bases at J, with 6 bases between the two ends. Germline CDR1 reads LNHDA; CDR2 reads SQIVND (reference sequence). The CDR3 spells CASSTRADTQYF. CDR3 bases: TGTGCCAGTAGTACCAGGGCAGATACGCAGTATTTT.

In the case of this clone: Relative to the germline gene, one junction end is altered; a read error may explain this. The rearrangement links TRBV7-7 to TRBJ1-4; 10 bases are a match to TRBD1. The germline gives CDR1 SSHAT, CDR2 FNYEAQ (reference sequence). The CDR3 loop spans 16 amino acids. CDR3 sequence: CASSPKPGQGWEKLFF. CDR3 nucleotides: TGTGCTAGCAGCCCGAAACCGGGACAGGGGTGGGAAAAACTGTTTTTT.

Written as DNA, the CDR3 is TGTGCCAGCAGCCAGGGGCCCCAAGAGACCCAGTACTTC. It translates to CASSQGPQETQYF. The chain is built from TRBV11-2 and TRBJ2-5; D possibly corresponds to TRBD1 (6 bases). The germline gives CDR1 SGHAT, CDR2 FQNNGV. Trimming left V 5 bases short and J 1 base short, with 8 bases between. The length of the CDR3 is 13 residues.

The genes are TRBV6-5 and TRBJ1-1, with D perhaps TRBD1 (5 bases). The ends were cut back, 8 bases at V and 4 bases at J, with 11 bases in the middle. Germline V CDR1 and CDR2: MNHEY, SVGAGI. The CDR3 totals 12 residues. The CDR3: CASSRQSTEAFF. The CDR3 DNA follows: TGTGCCAGCTCCCGACAGAGCACTGAAGCTTTCTTT.

This clone was recorded only once. The V and J genes are TRBV11-3 and TRBJ2-1, with TRBD2 matching 9 bases. CDR3 length: 15 amino acids. With 5 bases clipped from V and 4 bases from J, the junction kept 6 bases outside the gene matches. Germline assignment: CDR1 SGHNT and CDR2 YENEEA. The CDR3 nucleotides read TGTGCCAGCAGCCTCCTAGCGGGATTGTACAATGAGCAGTTCTTC. Protein: CASSLLAGLYNEQFF. Full variable domain (remainder filled in from reference TRBV11-3 and TRBJ2-1): EAGVVQSPRYKIIEKKQPVAFWCNPISGHNTLYWYLQNLGQGPELLIRYENEEAVDDSQLPKDRFSAERLKGVDSTLKIQPAELGDSAVYLCASSLLAGLYNEQFFGPGTRLTVL.

The chain couples TRBV5-4 to TRBJ2-2; a weak D match, TRBD2 (6 bases). Germline V gene lookup returns CDR1 SGHNT and CDR2 YYREEE (reference sequence). Trimming stripped 10 bases from V and 1 base from J, with 14 bases between. This CDR3 region has 14 residues. CDR3 sequence: CAASLGGNTGELFF. The CDR3 nucleotides read TGTGCCGCCTCCTTGGGGGGGAACACCGGGGAGCTGTTTTTT.

This clone was recorded once. This chain links TRBV5-5 with TRBJ1-5; D unresolved. This CDR3 comprises 15 residues. Germline V CDR1 and CDR2: SGHKS, YYEKEE (reference sequence). Trimming stripped 0 bases from V and 4 bases from J, with 11 bases between. The CDR3 here is CASSLGPTGNQPQHF. Here the CDR3 DNA reads TGTGCCAGCAGCTTGGGACCGACGGGGAATCAGCCCCAGCATTTT.

CDR3 amino acids: CASSYERLVDTQYF. In nucleotides, the CDR3 is TGTGCCAGCAGTTACGAGAGGTTGGTGGATACGCAGTATTTT. The chain uses TRBV6-6 and TRBJ2-3; D is unresolved. Germline values: CDR1 MNHNY, CDR2 SVGAGI (reference sequence). V lost 2 bases, J lost 6 bases, and 12 bases lay in between. CDR3 length: 14 residues.

CDR3 nucleotide sequence: TGTGCCAGCTCCCGCACTGATTCACCCCTCCACTTT. Its protein product is CASSRTDSPLHF. The rearrangement uses TRBV18 and TRBJ1-6; no clear D gene. CDR1 is KGHSH, CDR2 LQKENI, per germline. Trimming removed 6 bases from V and 8 bases from J, with 8 bases in between. The CDR3 consists of 12 residues.

The V gene is TRBV19, the J gene TRBJ1-2, with 7 bases identical to TRBD1. V lost 10 bases and J lost 1; bases outside the gene matches: 18. The CDR3 length is 17 residues. The V gene's germline CDR1 is LNHDA and CDR2 SQIVND (reference sequence). The CDR3 nucleotides are TGTGCCACCTCGGAGGGGGCAGGAAGGGGCCTTAACTATGGCTACACCTTC. Protein: CATSEGAGRGLNYGYTF.